This TCR beta chain emerged from a study of cytomegalovirus exposure and HLA in healthy donors. Points from the study as a whole: Despite most TCR sequences being rare, some public TCRs occurred in many donors. Cytomegalovirus status, reportedly, was diagnosed with high specificity and sensitivity by the classifier. Researchers catalogued approximately 170 TCR beta chains as cytomegalovirus-associated.

In the case of this clone: The antigen remains undetermined. Other DNA sequences in the sample encode the same CDR3.

From the approximately 120-subject validation cohort, which was separate from the approximately 720-subject first cohort, the donors were drawn. Produced via immunoSEQ multiplex PCR; TCRdb's table is partial and in-frame only. The table lists 100,000 to 150,000 clones, roughly nine tenths of them singletons. The CDR3 runs 13 residues. V lost 0 bases, J lost 3 bases, and 7 bases lay in between. Per germline, CDR1 SGHNT and CDR2 YYREEE (reference sequence). V and J are TRBV5-4 and TRBJ2-7; no definite D call. The sample taken for sequencing was PBMCs. This receptor was identified in a man under 40 in good health and CMV-seronegative. The CDR3 here is CASSLGLHYEQYF. In nucleotides, the CDR3 is TGTGCCAGCAGCTTGGGACTGCACTACGAGCAGTACTTC.